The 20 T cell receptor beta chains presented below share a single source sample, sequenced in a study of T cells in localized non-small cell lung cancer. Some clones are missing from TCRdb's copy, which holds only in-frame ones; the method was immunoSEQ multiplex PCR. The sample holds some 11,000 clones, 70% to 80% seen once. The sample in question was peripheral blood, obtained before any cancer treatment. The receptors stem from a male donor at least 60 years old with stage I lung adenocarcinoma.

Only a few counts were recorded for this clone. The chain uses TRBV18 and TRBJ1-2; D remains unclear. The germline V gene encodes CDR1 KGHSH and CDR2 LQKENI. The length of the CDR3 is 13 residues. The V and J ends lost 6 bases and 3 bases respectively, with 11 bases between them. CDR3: CASSVDTDYGYTF. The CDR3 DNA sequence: TGTGCCAGCTCCGTCGACACGGACTATGGCTACACCTTC.

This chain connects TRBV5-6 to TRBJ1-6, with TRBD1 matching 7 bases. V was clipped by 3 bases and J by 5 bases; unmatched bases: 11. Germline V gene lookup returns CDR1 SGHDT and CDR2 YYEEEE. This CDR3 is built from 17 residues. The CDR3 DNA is TGTGCCAGCAGCTGGTCGGGAGGACAGGTCGATAATTCACCCCTCCACTTT. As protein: CASSWSGGQVDNSPLHF.

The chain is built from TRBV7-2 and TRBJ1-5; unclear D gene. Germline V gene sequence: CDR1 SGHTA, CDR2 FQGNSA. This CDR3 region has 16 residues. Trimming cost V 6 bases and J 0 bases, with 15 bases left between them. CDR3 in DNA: TGTGCCAGCAGTCTTAAGTCTAGTAATAGCAATCAGCCCCAGCATTTT. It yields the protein CASSLKSSNSNQPQHF.

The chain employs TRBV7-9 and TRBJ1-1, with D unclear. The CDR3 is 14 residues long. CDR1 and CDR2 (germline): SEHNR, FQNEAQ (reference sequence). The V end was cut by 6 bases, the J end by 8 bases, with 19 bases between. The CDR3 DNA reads TGTGCCAGCAGTGCCACGGGGTCGCGGGGAGAAGCTTTCTTT. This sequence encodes CASSATGSRGEAFF. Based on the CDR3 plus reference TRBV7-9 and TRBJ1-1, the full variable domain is DTGVSQNPRHKITKRGQNVTFRCDPISEHNRLYWYRQTLGQGPEFLTYFQNEAQLEKSRLLSDRFSAERPKGSFSTLEIQRTEQGDSAMYLCASSATGSRGEAFFGQGTRLTVV.

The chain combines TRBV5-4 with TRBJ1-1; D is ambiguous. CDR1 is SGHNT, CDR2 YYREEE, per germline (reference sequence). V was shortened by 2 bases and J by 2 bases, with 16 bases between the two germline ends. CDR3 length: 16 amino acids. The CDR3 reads CASSFGRTRFNTEAFF. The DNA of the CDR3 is TGTGCCAGCAGCTTCGGCAGAACCCGTTTCAACACTGAAGCTTTCTTT.

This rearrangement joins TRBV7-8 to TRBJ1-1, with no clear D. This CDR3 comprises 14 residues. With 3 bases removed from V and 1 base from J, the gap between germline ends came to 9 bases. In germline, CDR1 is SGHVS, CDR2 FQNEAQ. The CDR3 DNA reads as TGTGCCAGCAGCTTGGGAGAAGCGAACACTGAAGCTTTCTTT. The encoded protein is CASSLGEANTEAFF. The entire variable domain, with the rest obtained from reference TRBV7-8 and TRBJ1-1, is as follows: GAGVSQSPRYKVAKRGQDVALRCDPISGHVSLFWYQQALGQGPEFLTYFQNEAQLDKSGLPSDRFFAERPEGSVSTLKIQRTQQEDSAVYLCASSLGEANTEAFFGQGTRLTVV.

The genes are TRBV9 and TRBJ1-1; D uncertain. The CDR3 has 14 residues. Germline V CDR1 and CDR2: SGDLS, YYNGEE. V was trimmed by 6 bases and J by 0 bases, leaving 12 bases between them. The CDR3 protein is CASTADGMNTEAFF. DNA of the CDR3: TGTGCCAGCACCGCGGACGGCATGAACACTGAAGCTTTCTTT.

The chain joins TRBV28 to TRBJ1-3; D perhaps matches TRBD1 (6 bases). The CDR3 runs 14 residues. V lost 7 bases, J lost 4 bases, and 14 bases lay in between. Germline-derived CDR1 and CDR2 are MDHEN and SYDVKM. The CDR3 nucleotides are TGTGCCAGCAAGACCACAGGGATCGGAAACACCATATATTTT. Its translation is CASKTTGIGNTIYF.

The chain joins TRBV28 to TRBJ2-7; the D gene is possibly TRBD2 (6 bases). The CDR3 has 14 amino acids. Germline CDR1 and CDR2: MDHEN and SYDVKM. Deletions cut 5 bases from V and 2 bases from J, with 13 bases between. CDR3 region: CASSRDSPPYEQYF. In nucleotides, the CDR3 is TGTGCCAGCAGTCGGGACTCGCCACCCTACGAGCAGTACTTC.

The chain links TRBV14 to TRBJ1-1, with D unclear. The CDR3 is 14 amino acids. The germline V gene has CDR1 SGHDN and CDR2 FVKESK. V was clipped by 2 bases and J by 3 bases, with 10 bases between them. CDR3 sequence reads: CASSQISYYTEAFF. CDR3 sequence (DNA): TGTGCCAGCAGCCAAATTTCCTACTACACTGAAGCTTTCTTT.

CDR3 sequence: CASRYEGAIYEQYF. The CDR3, as DNA: TGTGCCAGCAGGTACGAGGGGGCGATCTACGAGCAGTACTTC. The chain is built from TRBV6-5 and TRBJ2-7; TRBD1 agrees at 7 bases. Germline V gene sequence: CDR1 MNHEY, CDR2 SVGAGI. The V segment lost 6 bases and the J segment 3 bases; nucleotides outside the gene matches: 8. This CDR3 region has 14 residues.

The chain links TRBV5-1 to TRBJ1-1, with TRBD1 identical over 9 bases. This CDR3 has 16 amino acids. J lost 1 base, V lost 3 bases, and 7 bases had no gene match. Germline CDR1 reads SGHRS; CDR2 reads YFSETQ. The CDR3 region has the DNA TGCGCCAGCAGCTCACCCGGGACAGGGAAGAACACTGAAGCTTTCTTT. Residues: CASSSPGTGKNTEAFF.

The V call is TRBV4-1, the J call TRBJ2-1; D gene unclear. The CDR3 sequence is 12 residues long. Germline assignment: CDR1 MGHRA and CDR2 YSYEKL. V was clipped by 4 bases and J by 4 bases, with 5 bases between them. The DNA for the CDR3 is TGCGCCAGCAGCCTCCAATACAATGAGCAGTTCTTC. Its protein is CASSLQYNEQFF.

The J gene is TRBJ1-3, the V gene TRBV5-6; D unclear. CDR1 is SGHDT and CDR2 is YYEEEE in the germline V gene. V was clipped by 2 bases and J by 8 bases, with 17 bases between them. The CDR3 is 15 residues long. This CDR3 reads CASSFRPPLVDTIYF. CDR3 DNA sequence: TGTGCCAGCAGCTTCCGACCCCCGTTAGTTGACACCATATATTTT.

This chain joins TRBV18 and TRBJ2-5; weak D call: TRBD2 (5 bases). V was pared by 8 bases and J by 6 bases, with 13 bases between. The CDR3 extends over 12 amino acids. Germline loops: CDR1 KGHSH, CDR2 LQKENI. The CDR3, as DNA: TGTGCCAGCCAAGGCGGGTTGAAGACCCAGTACTTC. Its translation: CASQGGLKTQYF.

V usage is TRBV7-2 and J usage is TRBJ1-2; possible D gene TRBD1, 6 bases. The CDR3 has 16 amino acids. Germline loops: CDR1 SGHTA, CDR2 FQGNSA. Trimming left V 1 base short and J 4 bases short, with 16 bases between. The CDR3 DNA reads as TGTGCCAGCAGCTTAGAATTTAGGGGGGGAGCCTATGGCTACACCTTC. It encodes CASSLEFRGGAYGYTF.

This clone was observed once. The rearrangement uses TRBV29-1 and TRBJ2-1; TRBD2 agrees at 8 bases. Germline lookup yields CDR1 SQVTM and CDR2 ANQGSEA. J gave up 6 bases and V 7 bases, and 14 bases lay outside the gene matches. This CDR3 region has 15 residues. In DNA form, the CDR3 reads TGCAGCGGGACCAGGACGGGGGGGGCATCCAATGAGCAGTTCTTC. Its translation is CSGTRTGGASNEQFF.

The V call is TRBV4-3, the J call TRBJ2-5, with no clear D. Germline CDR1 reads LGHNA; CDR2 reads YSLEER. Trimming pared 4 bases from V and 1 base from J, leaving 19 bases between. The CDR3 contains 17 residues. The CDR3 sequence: CASSPKFGIRAQETQYF. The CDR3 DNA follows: TGCGCCAGCAGCCCCAAATTTGGGATTAGGGCCCAAGAGACCCAGTACTTC.

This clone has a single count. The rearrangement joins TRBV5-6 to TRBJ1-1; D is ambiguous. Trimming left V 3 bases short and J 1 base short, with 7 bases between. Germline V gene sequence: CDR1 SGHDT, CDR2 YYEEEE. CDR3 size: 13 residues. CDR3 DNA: TGTGCCAGCAGCTGGGCCCCGAACACTGAAGCTTTCTTT. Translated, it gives CASSWAPNTEAFF.

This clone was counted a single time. CDR3 nucleotides: TGTGCCAGCAGCCGCTCTGGGTCAACTAATGAAAAACTGTTTTTT. This translates into CASSRSGSTNEKLFF. The chain links TRBV2 to TRBJ1-4; D not certain. V dropped 6 bases and J dropped 0 bases, with 11 bases sitting between them. In germline, CDR1 is SNHLY, CDR2 FYNNEI. The CDR3 runs 15 residues. Based on the CDR3 plus reference TRBV2 and TRBJ1-4, the full variable domain is EPEVTQTPSHQVTQMGQEVILRCVPISNHLYFYWYRQILGQKVEFLVSFYNNEISEKSEIFDDQFSVERPDGSNFTLKIRSTKLEDSAMYFCASSRSGSTNEKLFFGSGTQLSVL.